The entry below describes one TCR beta chain. Its antigen is as yet unknown. Trimming removed 4 bases at V and 8 bases at J, with 11 bases between. This CDR3 has 12 residues. Germline loops: CDR1 GTSNPN, CDR2 SVGIG (reference sequence). A minimum of 5 micrograms of total RNA was extracted per sample. The entry originates in a study of blood T cells in healthy people across ages. Whole-study results and caveats: Estimates of diversity drawn from one million T cells were considered underestimates. Naive CD4+ cells and diversity were both higher in long-lived donors than in aged donors. Older individuals had lower TCR beta diversity per million T cells (the decline was roughly linear).

Using a J-beta primer mix together with a sample-barcoded 5' primer, a second PCR was run for roughly 6 to 11 cycles. MiXCR was run by TCRdb on the 5' RACE reads, yielding one entry per CDR3 protein. In the table there are 350,000 to 450,000 distinct CDR3 sequences, about 52% of which are singletons. The sequence was collected from a man aged 55 to 70 in good health. Specimen: blood. The chain is built from TRBV30 and TRBJ1-4; D unresolved. The CDR3 protein is CAWKRVGEKLFF. The CDR3 DNA is TGTGCCTGGAAGCGAGTGGGCGAAAAACTGTTTTTT.